The 11 T cell receptor beta chains listed next were all sequenced from one sample in a study of blood T cell repertoires in COVID-19. The assay was immunoSEQ multiplex PCR, and TCRdb's table has in-frame clones only and misses some. The sample yields 180,000 or so clones, about 80% seen once. Source material: peripheral blood. Every receptor here comes from a woman aged 45-59 years with active or convalescent COVID-19.

The chain couples TRBV7-9 to TRBJ1-2; D unclear. Germline V gene lookup returns CDR1 SEHNR and CDR2 FQNEAQ (reference sequence). V was trimmed by 1 base and J by 3 bases, leaving 6 bases between them. The CDR3 extends over 13 amino acids. The CDR3 reads CASSLVQDYGYTF. The CDR3 bases are TGTGCCAGCAGCTTAGTGCAGGACTATGGCTACACCTTC.

In its sample, this clone was seen once. The J gene is TRBJ2-7, the V gene TRBV2; TRBD2 aligns across 10 bases. CDR3 length: 14 residues. V lost 7 bases and J lost 4; bases outside the gene matches: 7. Germline CDR1 and CDR2: SNHLY and FYNNEI. The CDR3 region has the DNA TGTGCCAGCAACCCCGGACTAGCGGCGTACGAGCAGTACTTC. This translates into CASNPGLAAYEQYF.

In DNA, the CDR3 is TGTGCCAGCAGCTTGGGAGGCCTTCTCAACCACGAGCAGTACTTC. Encoded protein: CASSLGGLLNHEQYF. The chain couples TRBV5-6 to TRBJ2-7; D remains ambiguous. V lost 0 bases and J lost 5, with 15 bases in between. This CDR3 has 15 amino acids. Germline V gene sequence: CDR1 SGHDT, CDR2 YYEEEE.

The chain joins TRBV14 to TRBJ2-1; TRBD1 matches at 8 bases. Germline V CDR1 and CDR2: SGHDN, FVKESK. J was trimmed by 0 bases and V by 5 bases; bases with no gene match: 6. The CDR3 length is 16 residues. The CDR3 nucleotides are TGTGCCAGCAGCTACACCAGGGGGCCCTCCTACAATGAGCAGTTCTTC. Amino acid sequence: CASSYTRGPSYNEQFF.

V and J are TRBV28 and TRBJ1-1, with TRBD1 matching 7 bases. This CDR3 contains 14 residues. Germline CDR1 and CDR2: MDHEN and SYDVKM. Unmatched junction bases numbered 8, after V lost 6 bases and J lost 4 bases. Here the CDR3 DNA reads TGTGCCAGCAGAGAGACAGGGACCGTCACTGAAGCTTTCTTT. Translation gives CASRETGTVTEAFF.

The chain uses TRBV3-1 (or the pseudogene TRBV3-2) and TRBJ2-2, with 9 bases aligning to TRBD1. Losses at the gene ends were 6 bases for V and 1 base for J; bases not matched to a gene: 0. This CDR3 is built from 14 residues. Germline CDR1 LGHDT, CDR2 YNNKEL (reference sequence). Here the CDR3 reads CASRDRGNTGELFF. The CDR3 DNA sequence: TGTGCCAGCAGGGACAGGGGGAACACCGGGGAGCTGTTTTTT.

The V call is TRBV7-2, the J call TRBJ1-1; D possibly corresponds to TRBD1 (5 bases). This CDR3 spans 15 amino acids. Germline loops: CDR1 SGHTA, CDR2 FQGNSA. V was cut by 2 bases and J by 2 bases, with 12 bases left in between. CDR3 region: CASSLIGQGNTEAFF. The CDR3 DNA is TGTGCCAGCAGCTTAATAGGACAAGGAAACACTGAAGCTTTCTTT.

About this clone itself: At one of its ends the junction is not consistent with the germline gene, which may arise from a read error. V usage is TRBV27 and J usage is TRBJ2-3, with 7 bases identical to TRBD1. Germline V gene sequence: CDR1 MNHEY, CDR2 SMNVEV (reference sequence). The CDR3 sequence is 13 residues long. The CDR3 is CASSLTRQGVKDF. DNA of the CDR3: TGTGCCAGCAGTTTAACCCGACAGGGTGTGAAGGATTTT.

The gene calls are TRBV10-3 and TRBJ1-5; possibly TRBD1 for D (6 bases). The length of the CDR3 is 14 residues. Germline V gene lookup returns CDR1 ENHRY and CDR2 SYGVKD. V lost 9 bases to trimming and J lost 0 bases, with 12 bases between them. The CDR3 loop is CAIQGTNSNQPQHF. Written as DNA, the CDR3 is TGTGCCATTCAGGGGACGAATAGCAATCAGCCCCAGCATTTT.

The chain uses TRBV7-2 and TRBJ2-6; weak D call: TRBD1 (6 bases). The CDR3 is 16 amino acids. Germline V gene sequence: CDR1 SGHTA, CDR2 FQGNSA. V lost 5 bases to trimming and J lost 2 bases, with 13 bases between them. The CDR3 reads CASSHMRGTGANVLTF. The DNA of the CDR3 is TGTGCCAGCAGCCATATGAGGGGGACTGGGGCCAACGTCCTGACTTTC.

This clone appeared a few times. The rearrangement uses TRBV24-1 and TRBJ2-7; 8 bases are shared with TRBD1. The CDR3 sequence is 15 residues long. The junction had 4 bases not matched to a gene; V was cut back by 4 bases and J by 0 bases. CDR1 is KGHDR and CDR2 is SFDVKD in the germline V gene. The CDR3 protein is CATSDTGGFSYEQYF. In DNA, the CDR3 is TGTGCCACCAGTGACACAGGGGGTTTCTCCTACGAGCAGTACTTC.